This TCR beta chain originates from a study of PD-1 blockade in classical Hodgkin lymphoma. This clone was recorded once. The antigen is not known. Study-wide findings and caveats: The causes of the repertoire differences, possibly disease activity or prior therapy, remain undefined. Reported baseline diversity: healthy donors highest, relapsed/refractory patients lowest.

Profiling relied on immunoSEQ multiplex PCR, and the TCRdb table lists in-frame clones only, not all of them. Of roughly 20,000 clones listed, around nine tenths are singletons. Documented time point: newly diagnosed, previously untreated cHL patient sample. By magnetic negative selection, CD4+ T cells were purified from thawed PBMCs. The germline CDR1 and CDR2 sequences are LNHNV and YYDKDF (reference sequence). The CDR3 has 15 amino acids. Between the trimmed V and J ends, which lost 0 bases and 0 bases, there was a span of 6 bases. Sequenced sample: CD4+ T cells from blood. The chain uses TRBV15 and TRBJ2-1; D is unresolved. The TCR originated in a human donor with classical Hodgkin lymphoma. The CDR3 DNA reads TGTGCCACCAGCAGAGACTTGAGCTCCTACAATGAGCAGTTCTTC. Translation gives CATSRDLSSYNEQFF.